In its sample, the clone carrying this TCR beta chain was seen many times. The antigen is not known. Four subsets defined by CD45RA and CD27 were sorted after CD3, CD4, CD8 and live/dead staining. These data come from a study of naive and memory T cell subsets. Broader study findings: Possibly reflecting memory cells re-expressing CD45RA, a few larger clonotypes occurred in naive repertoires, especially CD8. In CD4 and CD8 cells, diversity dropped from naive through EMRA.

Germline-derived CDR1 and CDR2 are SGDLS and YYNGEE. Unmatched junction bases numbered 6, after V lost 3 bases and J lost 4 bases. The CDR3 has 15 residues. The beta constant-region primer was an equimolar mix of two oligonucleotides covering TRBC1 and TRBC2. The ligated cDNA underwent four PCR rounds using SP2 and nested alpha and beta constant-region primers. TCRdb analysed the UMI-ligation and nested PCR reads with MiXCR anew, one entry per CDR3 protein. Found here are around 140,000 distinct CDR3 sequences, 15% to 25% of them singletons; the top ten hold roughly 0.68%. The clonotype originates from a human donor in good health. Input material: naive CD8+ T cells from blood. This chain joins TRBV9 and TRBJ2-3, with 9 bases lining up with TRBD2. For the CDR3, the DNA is TGTGCCAGCAGCGCCGGGACTAGCCTTCCAGATACGCAGTATTTT. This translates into CASSAGTSLPDTQYF.